This is a list of T cell receptor beta chains from one sample in a study of T cell responses to AZD1222 COVID-19 vaccine. Assay: immunoSEQ multiplex PCR; the TCRdb copy retains only in-frame clones and omits some. The top ten hold about 5% of the sample, which has some 150,000 clones, 88% seen once. The sample in question was peripheral blood, obtained 28 days after the second dose of the MenACWY control vaccine. These receptors all stem from an adult who received the MenACWY meningococcal vaccine as a control. The CDR3 runs from the conserved cysteine through the conserved F or W. A D gene is named only where the DNA matches it firmly. The size of a clone is reported for some rows only, either as once, few or many, or as a class for expanded clones.

v_call,d_call,j_call,clone_size,cdr3_nt,cdr3_aa
TRBV2,NA,TRBJ2-7,NA,TGTGCCGCCGGAGAAGGATACCTTACCTACGAGCAGTACTTC,CAAGEGYLTYEQYF
TRBV19,TRBD2,TRBJ2-7,NA,TGTGCCAGTAGTGCGACTAGCGGGAGCTCCTACGAGCAGTACTTC,CASSATSGSSYEQYF
TRBV6-5,NA,TRBJ2-1,NA,TGTGCCAGCAGCCCCGAAGGGGGGCCCTACAATGAGCAGTTCTTC,CASSPEGGPYNEQFF
TRBV28,TRBD1,TRBJ2-1,NA,TGTGCCAGCAGTTCGGCACAGGGGACATACAATGAGCAGTTCTTC,CASSSAQGTYNEQFF
TRBV19,NA,TRBJ1-1,NA,TGTGCCAGTAGTATAGTTTGGGGGCGGACTGAAGCTTTCTTT,CASSIVWGRTEAFF
TRBV29-1,TRBD1,TRBJ2-3,NA,TGCAGCGTCGCTGAGGGGGCAGGCACAGATACGCAGTATTTT,CSVAEGAGTDTQYF
TRBV7-2,NA,TRBJ1-1,NA,TGTGCCAGCAGCCAACCCGGACAAGGGGTGGGCACTGAAGCTTTCTTT,CASSQPGQGVGTEAFF
TRBV7-9,TRBD1,TRBJ1-6,NA,TGTGCCAGCAGCCCGCCAAGACAGGGGCTTAATTCACCCCTCCACTTT,CASSPPRQGLNSPLHF
TRBV5-5,NA,TRBJ1-2,NA,TGTGCCAGCAGCTACGACCTGCCGGAAGCTTTTAACTATGGCTACACCTTC,CASSYDLPEAFNYGYTF
TRBV28,TRBD1,TRBJ2-1,NA,TGTGCCAGCAGACCCCGGACAGGGGAATCAAACAATGAGCAGTTCTTC,CASRPRTGESNNEQFF
TRBV28,NA,TRBJ1-5,NA,TGTGCCAGCGGTCAACCGGGGGCCCCGAATCAGCCCCAGCATTTT,CASGQPGAPNQPQHF
TRBV19,TRBD1,TRBJ2-7,once,TGTGCCAGTAGTATTTTACAGGGGGCCCCCTACGAGCAGTACTTC,CASSILQGAPYEQYF
TRBV28,TRBD1,TRBJ2-7,NA,TGTGCCAGCAGTATCGGGACAGACCAATACGAGCAGTACTTC,CASSIGTDQYEQYF
TRBV6-5,NA,TRBJ1-2,NA,TGTGCCAGCAGTACACAGGGATTTACTAACTATGGCTACACCTTC,CASSTQGFTNYGYTF
TRBV12-3/TRBV12-4,NA,TRBJ1-2,few,TGTGCCAGCACCCGCGGGCCAGATGGCTACACCTTC,CASTRGPDGYTF
TRBV7-2,NA,TRBJ1-1,NA,TGTGCCAGCAGCTTAGGGGGGCCCAGGTTTTCGAACACTGAAGCTTTCTTT,CASSLGGPRFSNTEAFF
TRBV6-4,TRBD1,TRBJ2-1,few,TGTGCCAGCAGTGAAACGGACAGGGCCCATGGAGCTGAGCAGTTCTTC,CASSETDRAHGAEQFF
TRBV3-1/TRBV3-2,TRBD2,TRBJ2-1,NA,TGTGCCAGCAGCCCCGAGACTAGCGGGGCATATGAGCAGTTCTTC,CASSPETSGAYEQFF
TRBV7-9,NA,TRBJ1-1,NA,TGTGCCAGCAGCTTCCAGGGGCCCTATACTGAAGCTTTCTTT,CASSFQGPYTEAFF
TRBV7-2,NA,TRBJ2-3,NA,TGTGCCAGCAGCTTATTGGCGGGGACCGATATACATACGCAGTATTTT,CASSLLAGTDIHTQYF
TRBV5-1,NA,TRBJ1-1,NA,TGCGCCAGCGGTTCTGGAGGGTCGACCACTGAAGCTTTCTTT,CASGSGGSTTEAFF
TRBV5-6,NA,TRBJ1-6,NA,TGTGCCAGCAGCTTCGCGGGACACCCCGATTCACCCCTCCACTTT,CASSFAGHPDSPLHF
TRBV5-4,TRBD1,TRBJ2-4,NA,TGTGCCAGCAGCTTGGGGGACAGCCTAGCCAAAAACATTCAGTACTTC,CASSLGDSLAKNIQYF
TRBV3-1/TRBV3-2,TRBD2,TRBJ2-3,NA,TGTGCCAGCAGCCCCCAGAGGCGGGGGTTCACAGATACGCAGTATTTT,CASSPQRRGFTDTQYF
TRBV2,NA,TRBJ2-1,once,TGTGCCAGCAGTGAAAACTATGAGCAGTTCTTC,CASSENYEQFF
TRBV5-1,NA,TRBJ2-6,once,TGCGCCAGCAGCTATCGGGGCGCCGACTCTGGGGCCAACGTCCTGACTTTC,CASSYRGADSGANVLTF
TRBV6-2/TRBV6-3,NA,TRBJ1-2,NA,TGTGCCAGCAGTACCCAGCGGCAGGTCGGTCGGGATGGCTACACCTTC,CASSTQRQVGRDGYTF